This T cell receptor (beta chain) is drawn from a study of cytomegalovirus exposure and HLA in healthy donors. Looked up from germline, CDR1 is SEHNR and CDR2 is FQNEAQ (reference sequence). The ends lost 5 bases at V and 0 bases at J; junction bases unmatched: 2. The CDR3 covers 14 residues. PCR involved 60 Vbeta and 13 Jbeta primers. TCRdb keeps only in-frame clones here, not all; method: immunoSEQ multiplex PCR. The profile shows about 130,000 clones, 8% to 9.5% of them singletons. The origin of this receptor is a man aged 40-50 years in good health and CMV-seronegative. Material for sequencing was PBMCs. V is TRBV7-9 and J is TRBJ2-3, with 7 nucleotides matching TRBD1. CDR3 bases: TGTGCCAGCAGCCGGGGACAGAGCACAGATACGCAGTATTTT. Translated, it gives CASSRGQSTDTQYF.